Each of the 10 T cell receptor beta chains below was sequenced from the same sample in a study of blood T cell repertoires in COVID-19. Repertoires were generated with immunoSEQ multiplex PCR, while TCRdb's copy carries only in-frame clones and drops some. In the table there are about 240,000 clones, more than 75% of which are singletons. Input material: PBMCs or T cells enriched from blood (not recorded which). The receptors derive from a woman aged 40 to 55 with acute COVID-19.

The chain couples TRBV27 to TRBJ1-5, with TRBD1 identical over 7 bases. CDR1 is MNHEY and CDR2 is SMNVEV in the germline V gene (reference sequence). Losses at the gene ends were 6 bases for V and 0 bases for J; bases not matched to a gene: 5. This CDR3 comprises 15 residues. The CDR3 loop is CASRLTGFSNQPQHF. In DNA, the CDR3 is TGTGCCAGCAGACTGACAGGGTTTAGCAATCAGCCCCAGCATTTT.

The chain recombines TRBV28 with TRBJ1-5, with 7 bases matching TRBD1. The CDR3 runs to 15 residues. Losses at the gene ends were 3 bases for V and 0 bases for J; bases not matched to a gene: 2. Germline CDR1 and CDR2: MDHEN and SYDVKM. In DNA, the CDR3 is TGTGCCAGCAGTTTCGGACAGGATAGCAATCAGCCCCAGCATTTT. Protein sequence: CASSFGQDSNQPQHF.

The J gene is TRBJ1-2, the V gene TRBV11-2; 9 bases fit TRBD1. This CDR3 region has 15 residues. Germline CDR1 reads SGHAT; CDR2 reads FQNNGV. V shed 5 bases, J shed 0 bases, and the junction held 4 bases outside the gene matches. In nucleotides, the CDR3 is TGTGCCAGCAGCACAGGGGGCTCAGCTAACTATGGCTACACCTTC. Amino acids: CASSTGGSANYGYTF.

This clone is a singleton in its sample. The CDR3 spells CASSFGGGAYEQYF. CDR3 coding DNA: TGTGCCAGCAGCTTTGGAGGGGGCGCCTACGAGCAGTACTTC. This chain uses TRBV11-3 with TRBJ2-7; tentative D call: TRBD1 (7 bases). The germline V gene has CDR1 SGHNT and CDR2 YENEEA. Trimming removed 3 bases at V and 2 bases at J, with 11 bases between. The CDR3 has 14 amino acids.

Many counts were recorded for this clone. In nucleotides, the CDR3 is TGCGCCAGCAGCCAGGATAGAGCGGGAGCTCAGGACGAGCAGTACTTC. This sequence encodes CASSQDRAGAQDEQYF. The chain couples TRBV4-1 to TRBJ2-7; 8 bases match TRBD2. After removal of 3 bases from V and 5 bases from J, the junction contained 12 bases not matched to a gene. CDR3 size: 16 residues. CDR1 and CDR2 from the germline V gene are MGHRA and YSYEKL.

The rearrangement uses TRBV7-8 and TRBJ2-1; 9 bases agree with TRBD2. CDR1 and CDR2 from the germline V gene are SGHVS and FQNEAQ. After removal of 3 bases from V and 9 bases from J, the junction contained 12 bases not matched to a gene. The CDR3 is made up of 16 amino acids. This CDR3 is CASSLRFAGGLFEQFF. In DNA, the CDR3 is TGTGCCAGCAGCTTGAGGTTTGCGGGAGGGCTTTTTGAGCAGTTCTTC.

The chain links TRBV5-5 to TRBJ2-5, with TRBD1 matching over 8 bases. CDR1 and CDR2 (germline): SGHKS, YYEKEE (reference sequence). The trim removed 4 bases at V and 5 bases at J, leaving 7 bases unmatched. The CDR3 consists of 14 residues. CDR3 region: CASSPGQGGETQYF. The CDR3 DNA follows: TGTGCCAGCAGCCCCGGACAGGGCGGGGAGACCCAGTACTTC.

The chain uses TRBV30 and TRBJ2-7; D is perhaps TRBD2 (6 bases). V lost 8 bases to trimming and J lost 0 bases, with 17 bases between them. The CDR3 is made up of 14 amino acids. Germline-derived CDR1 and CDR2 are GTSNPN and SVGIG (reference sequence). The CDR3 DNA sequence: TGTGCCGGGTCAGAGGGAGGTAGCTCCTACGAGCAGTACTTC. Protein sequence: CAGSEGGSSYEQYF.

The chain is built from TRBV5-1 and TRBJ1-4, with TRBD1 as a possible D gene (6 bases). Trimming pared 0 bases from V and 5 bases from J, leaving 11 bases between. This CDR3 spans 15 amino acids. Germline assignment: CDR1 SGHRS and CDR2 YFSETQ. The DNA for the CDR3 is TGCGCCAGCAGCTTGGCCTCAGGGGAGAATGAAAAACTGTTTTTT. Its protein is CASSLASGENEKLFF.

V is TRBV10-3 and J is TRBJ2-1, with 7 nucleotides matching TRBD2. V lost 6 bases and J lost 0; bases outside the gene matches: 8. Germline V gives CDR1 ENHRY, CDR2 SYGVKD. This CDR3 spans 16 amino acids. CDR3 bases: TGTGCCATCAGAGCCTCTAGCGGAAGCTCCTACAATGAGCAGTTCTTC. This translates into CAIRASSGSSYNEQFF.